Listed below are T cell receptor beta chains from one sample, sequenced in a study of blood T cells in healthy people across ages. Each CDR3 protein gets one entry after TCRdb re-called the 5' RACE reads with MiXCR. The sample comprises about 1.5 million distinct CDR3 sequences, under 55% of which are singletons, and over 3.5% rests with the top ten. Sequenced material: blood. These receptors originate from a woman younger than 35 in good health. CDR3s include the opening cysteine and the closing phenylalanine or tryptophan. The order of the fields is J gene, clone size, V gene, CDR3 protein. Rows may omit the clone size; those that give it use once, few, many or a size class.

J: TRBJ2-3
size: once
V: TRBV7-9
CDR3: CASSPWGTQYF

J: TRBJ2-1
size: few
V: TRBV6-5
CDR3: CASSRGGTSGNEQFF

J: TRBJ1-2
size: few
V: TRBV9
CDR3: CASSAPPWAYGYTF

J: TRBJ2-5
size: NA
V: TRBV20-1
CDR3: CSARARDQETQYF

J: TRBJ1-2
size: few
V: TRBV6-5
CDR3: CASSYSEASGYTF

J: TRBJ2-5
size: few
V: TRBV20-1
CDR3: CSARDVVPTAETQYF

J: TRBJ2-1
size: NA
V: TRBV20-1
CDR3: CSAHSYNEQFF

J: TRBJ2-7
size: NA
V: TRBV4-1
CDR3: CASSQVPEGSYEQYF

J: TRBJ2-5
size: NA
V: TRBV20-1
CDR3: CSARDPLAGEETQYF

J: TRBJ2-2
size: NA
V: TRBV2
CDR3: CASGRQGLNTGELFF

J: TRBJ2-7
size: NA
V: TRBV28
CDR3: CASTNSGETGTYEQYF